This is a list of T cell receptor beta chains from one sample in a study of early T cells in non-severe SARS-CoV-2 infection. TCRdb fed the 5' RACE reads into MiXCR, producing one record per CDR3 protein. The data hold about 55,000 distinct CDR3 sequences, with roughly 8% observed a single time. Sequencing was carried out using whole blood. The receptors stem from an adult who was a healthcare worker with PCR-confirmed SARS-CoV-2 infection or an uninfected control (not recorded which). Both conserved end residues are part of each CDR3. The D gene is left open where the match is weak. Size is omitted from some rows. Given values are once, few, many or a class for expanded clones.

d_call | cdr3_length | j_call | clone_size | v_call | cdr3_aa | cdr3_nt
- | 14 | TRBJ2-5 | few | TRBV6-2/TRBV6-3 | CASGRLGLSETQYF | TGTGCCAGCGGCAGACTGGGCCTGTCCGAGACCCAGTACTTC
TRBD1 | 14 | TRBJ2-4 | - | TRBV9 | CASSVQGVADIQYF | TGTGCCAGCAGCGTACAGGGGGTTGCGGACATTCAGTACTTC
- | 12 | TRBJ2-3 | - | TRBV12-3/TRBV12-4 | CAISLLRDTQYF | TGTGCCATCAGTTTACTAAGAGATACGCAGTATTTT
- | 15 | TRBJ1-3 | few | TRBV4-1 | CASSQVGFSGNTIYF | TGCGCCAGCAGCCAAGTCGGGTTCTCTGGAAACACCATATATTTT
- | 13 | TRBJ2-2 | few | TRBV29-1 | CSVTGPNTGELFF | TGCAGCGTTACGGGACCGAACACCGGGGAGCTGTTTTTT
TRBD2 | 17 | TRBJ2-4 | few | TRBV9 | CASGLGLAGVRGNIQYF | TGTGCCAGCGGACTGGGGCTAGCGGGGGTTAGAGGGAACATTCAGTACTTC
- | 14 | TRBJ2-1 | few | TRBV20-1 | CSARVGSGNNEQFF | TGCAGTGCTAGAGTCGGGTCGGGCAACAATGAGCAGTTCTTC
TRBD2 | 15 | TRBJ2-5 | few | TRBV9 | CASSVGSSGRETQYF | TGTGCCAGCAGCGTAGGAAGTAGCGGGAGGGAGACCCAGTACTTC
- | 12 | TRBJ1-5 | many | TRBV7-9 | CASSLDNQPQHF | TGTGCCAGCAGCTTGGACAATCAGCCCCAGCATTTT
- | 13 | TRBJ2-5 | - | TRBV7-9 | CASSLASQETQYF | TGTGCCAGCAGCTTAGCTAGTCAAGAGACCCAGTACTTC
- | 13 | TRBJ2-7 | few | TRBV28 | CASSFNPGNEQYF | TGTGCCAGCAGTTTTAATCCGGGGAACGAGCAGTACTTC
- | 15 | TRBJ1-4 | - | TRBV4-2 | CASSQDRTFNEKLFF | TGTGCCAGCAGCCAAGATCGGACTTTTAATGAAAAACTGTTTTTT
- | 15 | TRBJ1-4 | - | TRBV12-3/TRBV12-4 | CASSSLQGTNEKLFF | TGTGCCAGCAGTTCGCTACAGGGCACTAATGAAAAACTGTTTTTT
TRBD1 | 15 | TRBJ2-5 | many | TRBV20-1 | CSAPKVGTAVETQYF | TGCAGTGCTCCCAAAGTCGGGACAGCAGTAGAGACCCAGTACTTC
- | 13 | TRBJ2-3 | many | TRBV11-2 | CASSLALADTQYF | TGTGCCAGCAGCTTAGCCCTAGCAGATACGCAGTATTTT
- | 15 | TRBJ2-3 | few | TRBV7-3 | CASSSGLTSTDTQYF | TGTGCCAGCAGCTCGGGACTCACTAGCACAGATACGCAGTATTTT
- | 15 | TRBJ1-1 | few | TRBV6-4 | CASSLSGSLNTEAFF | TGTGCCAGCAGTCTATCTGGATCTCTGAACACTGAAGCTTTCTTT
TRBD2 | 16 | TRBJ2-7 | few | TRBV9 | CASSGPSGGAHYEQYF | TGTGCCAGCAGCGGACCGAGCGGGGGGGCCCACTACGAGCAGTACTTC
- | 13 | TRBJ2-3 | - | TRBV29-1 | CSGRWSSTDTQYF | TGCAGCGGTAGATGGTCAAGCACAGATACGCAGTATTTT
- | 12 | TRBJ2-3 | many | TRBV12-3/TRBV12-4 | CASSLLAETQYF | TGTGCCAGCAGTTTACTGGCTGAGACGCAGTATTTT
- | 15 | TRBJ2-1 | few | TRBV5-6 | CASSSDSTRNNEQFF | TGTGCCAGCAGCTCCGACTCGACCCGAAACAATGAGCAGTTCTTC
TRBD2 | 15 | TRBJ2-2 | - | TRBV7-8 | CASSPLAGVTGELFF | TGTGCCAGCAGCCCGCTAGCGGGAGTCACCGGGGAGCTGTTTTTT
- | 15 | TRBJ2-3 | - | TRBV5-1 | CASSLSGATKNTQYF | TGCGCCAGCAGCTTATCGGGGGCGACCAAGAATACGCAGTATTTT
- | 13 | TRBJ2-7 | - | TRBV13 | CASSLEPRYEQYF | TGTGCCAGCAGCTTAGAACCTCGATACGAGCAGTACTTC
TRBD2 | 14 | TRBJ2-7 | many | TRBV19 | CASSYREGQDEQYF | TGTGCCAGTAGTTACCGGGAGGGCCAAGACGAGCAGTACTTC
TRBD2 | 15 | TRBJ2-7 | - | TRBV27 | CASSLRTSGPYEQYF | TGTGCCAGCAGTTTAAGGACTAGCGGTCCCTACGAGCAGTACTTC
- | 12 | TRBJ1-1 | - | TRBV28 | CASSPTSTEAFF | TGTGCCAGCAGCCCCACCAGCACTGAAGCTTTCTTT
- | 15 | TRBJ2-1 | many | TRBV2 | CASQVQLGSYNEQFF | TGTGCCAGCCAAGTTCAGCTCGGGAGTTACAATGAGCAGTTCTTC
- | 13 | TRBJ2-3 | few | TRBV3-1 | CASSQESHHTQYF | TGTGCCAGCAGCCAAGAGAGCCACCATACGCAGTATTTT
- | 13 | TRBJ2-7 | - | TRBV5-1 | CASSFDTDYEQYF | TGCGCCAGCAGCTTTGACACAGACTACGAGCAGTACTTC
TRBD2 | 22 | TRBJ2-3 | few | TRBV15 | CATSRVRLIIGTKREGKDTQYF | TGTGCCACCAGCAGAGTTCGTCTGATTATCGGAACGAAGCGGGAGGGTAAAGATACGCAGTATTTT
TRBD1 | 15 | TRBJ1-4 | - | TRBV20-1 | CSARDSDRGNEKLFF | TGCAGTGCTAGAGATTCGGACAGGGGGAATGAAAAACTGTTTTTT
- | 15 | TRBJ1-5 | - | TRBV6-6 | CASTKTENFNQPQHF | TGTGCCAGCACTAAAACTGAGAATTTCAATCAGCCCCAGCATTTT
- | 14 | TRBJ1-1 | - | TRBV9 | CASSIGQFNTEAFF | TGTGCCAGCTCTATCGGACAGTTCAACACTGAAGCTTTCTTT
- | 12 | TRBJ2-1 | few | TRBV11-2 | CASSFSVAKEFF | TGTGCCAGCAGCTTTTCGGTGGCCAAGGAGTTCTTC
- | 15 | TRBJ2-5 | few | TRBV7-2 | CASSITSTRGETQYF | TGTGCCAGCAGCATAACCTCGACCCGAGGGGAGACCCAGTACTTC